The 16 T cell receptor beta chains listed next were all sequenced from one sample in a study of response to subunit inactivated influenza vaccine. Using its own MiXCR run on the RT-PCR reads, TCRdb lists one record per CDR3 protein. Here the sample spans about 830,000 distinct CDR3 sequences, roughly 20% being singletons. The sample here was PBMCs from blood, taken 4 to 6 days after vaccination. The receptors derive from a man between 45 and 60 years old who received an inactivated influenza vaccine.

The gene calls are TRBV5-1 and TRBJ2-7; 8 nucleotides align to TRBD2. This CDR3 comprises 15 residues. With 5 bases clipped from V and 1 base from J, the junction kept 8 bases outside the gene matches. The germline V gene has CDR1 SGHRS and CDR2 YFSETQ. The CDR3 spells CASRPGRVMSYEQYF. The CDR3 coding sequence is TGCGCCAGCAGACCCGGGAGGGTAATGTCCTACGAGCAGTACTTC.

This CDR3 is CATRRGGPDTQYF. The CDR3 nucleotides read TGTGCCACCAGGAGAGGGGGGCCAGATACGCAGTATTTT. The V and J genes are TRBV28 and TRBJ2-3; D may match TRBD1 or TRBD2 (6 bases each). Trimming took 10 bases from V and 4 from J, leaving 15 bases between them. The CDR3 is 13 residues long. The germline V gene encodes CDR1 MDHEN and CDR2 SYDVKM. The complete variable domain, with remaining parts taken from reference TRBV28 and TRBJ2-3, reads DVKVTQSSRYLVKRTGEKVFLECVQDMDHENMFWYRQDPGLGLRLIYFSYDVKMKEKGDIPEGYSVSREKKERFSLILESASTNQTSMYLCATRRGGPDTQYFGPGTRLTVL.

This chain joins TRBV7-2 and TRBJ1-1; D unresolved. The CDR3 totals 14 residues. Trimming pared 2 bases from V and 1 base from J, leaving 8 bases between. Germline CDR1 reads SGHTA; CDR2 reads FQGNSA. The CDR3 coding sequence is TGTGCCAGCAGCTTAATGCGGGGGAACACTGAAGCTTTCTTT. This sequence encodes CASSLMRGNTEAFF. The whole variable domain, remainder taken from reference TRBV7-2 and TRBJ1-1, is GAGVSQSPSNKVTEKGKDVELRCDPISGHTALYWYRQSLGQGLEFLIYFQGNSAPDKSGLPSDRFSAERTGGSVSTLTIQRTQQEDSAVYLCASSLMRGNTEAFFGQGTRLTVV.

This clonotype has more than one count but fewer than ten. The gene calls are TRBV20-1 and TRBJ2-7; 11 bases map to TRBD1. The CDR3 extends over 13 amino acids. Germline loops: CDR1 DFQATT, CDR2 SNEGSKA (reference sequence). Trimming removed 8 bases from V and 2 bases from J; junction bases left unmatched: 5. The DNA of the CDR3 is TGCAGTCTTCCGGGACAGGGGGCCTACGAGCAGTACTTC. Translating it yields CSLPGQGAYEQYF.

This chain connects TRBV5-1 to TRBJ2-7; tentative D call: TRBD1 (6 bases). Germline V gene data show CDR1 as SGHRS and CDR2 as YFSETQ. Trimming stripped 5 bases from V and 2 bases from J, with 14 bases between. The CDR3 totals 14 residues. As DNA, the CDR3 is TGCGCCAGCAGTACCGGGACAAATGCCTACGAGCAGTACTTC. Translated, it gives CASSTGTNAYEQYF.

The chain has TRBV5-1 and TRBJ2-2; tentatively, D is TRBD1 (5 bases). Germline V gives CDR1 SGHRS, CDR2 YFSETQ. The CDR3 consists of 12 residues. Trimming removed 7 bases at V and 6 bases at J, with 10 bases between. The CDR3 DNA reads TGCGCCAGCGGAAGGGGATCCGGGGAGCTGTTTTTT. This translates into CASGRGSGELFF. The full variable domain, in which reference TRBV5-1 and TRBJ2-2 provide the parts outside the CDR3, is KAGVTQTPRYLIKTRGQQVTLSCSPISGHRSVSWYQQTPGQGLQFLFEYFSETQRNKGNFPGRFSGRQFSNSRSEMNVSTLELGDSALYLCASGRGSGELFFGEGSRLTVL.

The genes are TRBV1 and TRBJ2-3; the table's D call, TRBD2, was not checked against the DNA. TRBV1 is given as a pseudogene. CDR3 length: 22 residues. CDR3 protein: CWMALCLLGADHAGTSGDTQYF. Here the CDR3 DNA reads TGCTGGATGGCCCTGTGTCTCCTGGGGGCAGATCACGCAGGGACTAGCGGGGATACGCAGTATTTT.

This clonotype was seen only a few times. J is TRBJ2-5 and V is TRBV12-3 or TRBV12-4; 12 bases line up with TRBD2. Trimming took 5 bases from V and 5 from J; bases not matched to a gene: 9. The CDR3 totals 16 residues. CDR3 coding DNA: TGTGCCAGCAGTAAAAGGACTAGCGGGATTCGGGAGACCCAGTACTTC. Residues: CASSKRTSGIRETQYF.

This clonotype was observed a few times. V usage is TRBV20-1 and J usage is TRBJ2-3; 7 bases fit TRBD2. V lost 5 bases to trimming and J lost 0 bases; unmatched junction nucleotides: 8. CDR3 length: 15 amino acids. The germline CDR1 and CDR2 sequences are DFQATT and SNEGSKA (reference sequence). CDR3 in DNA: TGCAGTGCTGGAGGGACTACCTCTAGCACAGATACGCAGTATTTT. Translating gives CSAGGTTSSTDTQYF.

The chain is built from TRBV6-1 and TRBJ2-1; 14 bases align to TRBD2. CDR1 MNHNS and CDR2 SASEGT come from the germline V gene. The V gene end was trimmed by 6 bases and the J gene end by 2 bases; junction bases not matched to a gene: 6. The CDR3 spans 17 residues. The CDR3 DNA reads as TGTGCCAGCAGCCATGGGACTAGCGGGAGCCCCTACAATGAGCAGTTCTTC. Translating gives CASSHGTSGSPYNEQFF.

This clonotype was seen at least ten times. The chain is built from TRBV11-2 and TRBJ1-2; tentatively, D is TRBD1 (6 bases). The germline V gene encodes CDR1 SGHAT and CDR2 FQNNGV. The ends were cut back, 5 bases at V and 1 base at J, with 23 bases in the middle. There are 18 residues in the CDR3. CDR3 coding DNA: TGTGCCAGCAGCGCCCGCACCAGAAGGACAGACGTTAACTATGGCTACACCTTC. Translated, it gives CASSARTRRTDVNYGYTF.

In its sample, this clonotype was seen a few times. This sequence joins TRBV11-2 and TRBJ2-7, with 11 bases fitting TRBD1. This CDR3 is built from 17 residues. Looked up from germline, CDR1 is SGHAT and CDR2 is FQNNGV. Trimming at V came to 5 bases and at J to 4 bases, leaving 13 bases not matched to a gene. CDR3 in DNA: TGTGCCAGCAGCCAGGGAACCGGGACAGGGGGAGAATACGAGCAGTACTTC. As protein: CASSQGTGTGGEYEQYF.

The chain has TRBV12-3 or TRBV12-4 and TRBJ2-5; no firm D call. This CDR3 has 13 amino acids. V gave up 8 bases and J gave up 5 bases, with 15 bases separating them. CDR3 bases: TGTGCCAGCTCAAAAGGTTGGGGTGAGACCCAGTACTTC. Its translation is CASSKGWGETQYF.

The rearrangement joins TRBV10-1 to TRBJ2-1; D not resolved. The germline gives CDR1 WNHNN, CDR2 SYGVQD (reference sequence). There are 13 residues in the CDR3. V dropped 6 bases and J dropped 8 bases, with 14 bases sitting between them. The CDR3 sequence is CASSPGRAHEQFF. Written as DNA, the CDR3 is TGCGCCAGCAGCCCCGGCCGGGCCCATGAGCAGTTCTTC.

Only a few counts were recorded for this clonotype. Here the CDR3 DNA reads TGCGCCAGCAGCTTGGCCCTGACAGGGGGAGGGATTAACACTGAAGCTTTCTTT. This translates into CASSLALTGGGINTEAFF. The gene calls are TRBV5-1 and TRBJ1-1, with 9 bases aligning to TRBD1. Germline CDR1 is SGHRS and CDR2 is YFSETQ. The CDR3 length is 18 residues. The ends lost 0 bases at V and 2 bases at J; junction bases unmatched: 11.

This chain connects TRBV29-1 to TRBJ2-6; D is uncertain. The CDR3 runs to 16 residues. V lost 4 bases to trimming and J lost 0 bases, with 13 bases between them. Germline CDR1 SQVTM, CDR2 ANQGSEA. The CDR3 is CSVAGLGFSGANVLTF. The CDR3 DNA sequence: TGCAGCGTTGCTGGTTTGGGTTTCTCTGGGGCCAACGTCCTGACTTTC. The variable domain in full, completed from reference TRBV29-1 and TRBJ2-6, reads SAVISQKPSRDICQRGTSLTIQCQVDSQVTMMFWYRQQPGQSLTLIATANQGSEATYESGFVIDKFPISRPNLTFSTLTVSNMSPEDSSIYLCSVAGLGFSGANVLTFGAGSRLTVL.